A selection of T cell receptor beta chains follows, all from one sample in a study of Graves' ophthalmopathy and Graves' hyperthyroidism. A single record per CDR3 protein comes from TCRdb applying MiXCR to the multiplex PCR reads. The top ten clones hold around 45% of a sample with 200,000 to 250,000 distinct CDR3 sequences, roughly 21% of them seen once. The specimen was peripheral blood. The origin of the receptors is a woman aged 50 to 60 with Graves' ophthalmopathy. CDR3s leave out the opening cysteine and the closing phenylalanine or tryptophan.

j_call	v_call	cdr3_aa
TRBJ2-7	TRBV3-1	ASSPTLLAGGAYEQY
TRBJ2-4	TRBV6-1	ASRPTGNENIQY
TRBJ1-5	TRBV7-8	ASSFNSGPQH
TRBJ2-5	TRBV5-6	ASSLTGREETQY
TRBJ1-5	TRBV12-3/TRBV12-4	ASSLAGGGQPQH
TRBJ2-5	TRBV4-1	ASSQDIGGGKTQY
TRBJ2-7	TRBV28	ASSPRDRYSAVLD
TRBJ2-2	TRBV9	ASSTFDGRNTGELF
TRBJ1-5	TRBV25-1	ASSVPGSNQPQH
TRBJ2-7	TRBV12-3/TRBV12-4	ASSLRGTEQY
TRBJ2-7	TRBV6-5	ASRSAGANEQY
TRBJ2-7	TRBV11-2	ASSIQTGDYEQY
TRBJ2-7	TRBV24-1	ATSDSGTGSSSPYEQY
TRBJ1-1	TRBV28	ASSRAGTAWGTEAF
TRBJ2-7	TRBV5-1	ASSLGWSSGLYEQY
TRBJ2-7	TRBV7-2	ASSAAYEQY
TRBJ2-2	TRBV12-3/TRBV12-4	ASSTGGGWTGELF
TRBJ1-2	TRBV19	ASSMASRYGYT
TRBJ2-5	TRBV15	ATSRQGGRETQY
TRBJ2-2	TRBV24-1	ATSDPTGTPGAGELF